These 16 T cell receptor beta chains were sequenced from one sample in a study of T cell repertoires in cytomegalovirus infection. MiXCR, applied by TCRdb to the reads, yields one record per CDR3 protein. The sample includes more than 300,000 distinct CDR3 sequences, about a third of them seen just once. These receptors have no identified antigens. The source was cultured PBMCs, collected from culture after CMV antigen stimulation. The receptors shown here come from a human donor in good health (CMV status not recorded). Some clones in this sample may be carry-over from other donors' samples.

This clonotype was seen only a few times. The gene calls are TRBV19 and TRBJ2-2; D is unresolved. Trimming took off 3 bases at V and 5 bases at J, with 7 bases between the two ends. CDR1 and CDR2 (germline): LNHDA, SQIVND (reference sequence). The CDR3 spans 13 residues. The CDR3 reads CASSILGTGELFF. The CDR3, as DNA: TGTGCCAGTAGTATTCTCGGAACCGGGGAGCTGTTTTTT.

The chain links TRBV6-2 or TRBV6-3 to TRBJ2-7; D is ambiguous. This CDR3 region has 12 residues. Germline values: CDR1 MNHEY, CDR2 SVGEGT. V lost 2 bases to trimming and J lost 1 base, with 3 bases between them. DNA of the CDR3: TGTGCCAGCAGTTACACTTCCTACGAGCAGTACGTC. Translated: CASSYTSYEQYV.

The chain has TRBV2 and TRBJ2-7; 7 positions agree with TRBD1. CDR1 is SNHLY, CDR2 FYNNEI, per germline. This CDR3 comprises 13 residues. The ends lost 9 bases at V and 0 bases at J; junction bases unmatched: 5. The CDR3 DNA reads TGTGCCAGTAGACAGGGCCTCTCCTACGAGCAGTACTTC. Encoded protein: CASRQGLSYEQYF.

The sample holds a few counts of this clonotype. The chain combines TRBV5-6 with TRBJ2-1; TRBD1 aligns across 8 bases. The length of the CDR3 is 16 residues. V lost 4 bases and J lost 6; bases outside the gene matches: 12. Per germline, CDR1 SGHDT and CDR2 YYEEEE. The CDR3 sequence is CASSPPGTGGFNEQFF. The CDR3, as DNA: TGTGCCAGCAGCCCACCAGGGACAGGAGGGTTCAATGAGCAGTTCTTC.

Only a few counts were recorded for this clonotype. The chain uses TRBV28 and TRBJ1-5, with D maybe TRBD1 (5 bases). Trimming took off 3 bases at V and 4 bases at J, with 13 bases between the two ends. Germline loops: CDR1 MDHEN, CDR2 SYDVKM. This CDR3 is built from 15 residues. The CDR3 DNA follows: TGTGCCAGCAGTTTGGGACCCCTCGGGAATCAGCCCCAGCATTTT. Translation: CASSLGPLGNQPQHF.

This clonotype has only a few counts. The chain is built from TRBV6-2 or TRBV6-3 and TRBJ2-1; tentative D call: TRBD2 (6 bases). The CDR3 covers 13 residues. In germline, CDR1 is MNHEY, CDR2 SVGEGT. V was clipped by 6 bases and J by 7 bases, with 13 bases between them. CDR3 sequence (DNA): TGTGCCAGCAGCCTAGCGAGATCGAATGAGCAGTTCTTC. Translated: CASSLARSNEQFF.

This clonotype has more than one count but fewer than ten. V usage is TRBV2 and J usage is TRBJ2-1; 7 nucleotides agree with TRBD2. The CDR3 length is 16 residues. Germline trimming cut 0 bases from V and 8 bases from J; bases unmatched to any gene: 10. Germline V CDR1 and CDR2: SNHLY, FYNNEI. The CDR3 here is CASSEAGTTPSDEQFF. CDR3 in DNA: TGTGCCAGCAGTGAAGCCGGGACTACCCCTTCGGATGAGCAGTTCTTC.

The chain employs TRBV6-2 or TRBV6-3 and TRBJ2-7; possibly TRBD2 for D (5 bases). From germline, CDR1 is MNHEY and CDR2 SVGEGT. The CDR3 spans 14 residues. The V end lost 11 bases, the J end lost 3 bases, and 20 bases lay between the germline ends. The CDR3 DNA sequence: TGTGCCGCTGGGGATGAGGGCTACATCTACGAGCAGTACGTC. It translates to CAAGDEGYIYEQYV.

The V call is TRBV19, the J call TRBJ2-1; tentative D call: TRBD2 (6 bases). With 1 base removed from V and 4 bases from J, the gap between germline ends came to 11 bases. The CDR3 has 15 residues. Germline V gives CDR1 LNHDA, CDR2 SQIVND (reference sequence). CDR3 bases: TGTGCCAGTAGTATAGTTAGCGGACCGTACAATGAGCAGTTCTTC. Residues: CASSIVSGPYNEQFF.

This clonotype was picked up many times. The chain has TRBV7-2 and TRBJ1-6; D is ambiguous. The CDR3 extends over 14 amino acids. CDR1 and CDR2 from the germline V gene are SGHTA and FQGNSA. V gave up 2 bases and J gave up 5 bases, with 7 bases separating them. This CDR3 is CASSLRSDNSPLHF. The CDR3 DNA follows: TGTGCCAGCAGCTTAAGGAGCGATAATTCACCCCTCCACTTT.

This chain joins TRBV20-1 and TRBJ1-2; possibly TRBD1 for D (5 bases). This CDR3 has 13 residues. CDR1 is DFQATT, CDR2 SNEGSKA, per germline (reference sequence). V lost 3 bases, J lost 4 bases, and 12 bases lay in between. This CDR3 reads CSASGGLVYGYTF. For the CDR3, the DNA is TGCAGTGCTAGTGGGGGATTGGTCTATGGCTACACCTTC.

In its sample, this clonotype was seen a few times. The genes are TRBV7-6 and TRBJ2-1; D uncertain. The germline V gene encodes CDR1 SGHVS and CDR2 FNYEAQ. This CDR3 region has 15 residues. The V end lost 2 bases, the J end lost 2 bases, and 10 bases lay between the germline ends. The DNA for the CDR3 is TGTGCCAGCAGCTTAATTCCGGGCACCTACAATGAGCAGTTCTTC. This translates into CASSLIPGTYNEQFF.

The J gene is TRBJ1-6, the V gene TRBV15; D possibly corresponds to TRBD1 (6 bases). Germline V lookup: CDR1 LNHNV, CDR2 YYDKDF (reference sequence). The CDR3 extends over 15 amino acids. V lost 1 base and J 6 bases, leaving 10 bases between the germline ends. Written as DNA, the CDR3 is TGTGCCACCAGCAGAGTGTCAGGGGCTAATTCACCCCTCCACTTT. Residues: CATSRVSGANSPLHF.

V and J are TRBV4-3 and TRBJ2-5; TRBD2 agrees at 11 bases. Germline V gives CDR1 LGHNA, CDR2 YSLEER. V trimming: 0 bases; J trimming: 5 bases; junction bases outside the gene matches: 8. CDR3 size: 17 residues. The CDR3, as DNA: TGCGCCAGCAGCCAAGACTTCCCACTAGCGGGAGTGGAGACCCAGTACTTC. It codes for CASSQDFPLAGVETQYF.

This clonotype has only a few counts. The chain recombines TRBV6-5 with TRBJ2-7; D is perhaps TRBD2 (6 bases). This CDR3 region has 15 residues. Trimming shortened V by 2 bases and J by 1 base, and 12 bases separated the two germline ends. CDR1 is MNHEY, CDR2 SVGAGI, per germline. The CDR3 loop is CASSYAGLPSYEQYF. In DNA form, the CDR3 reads TGTGCCAGCAGTTACGCGGGACTCCCATCCTACGAGCAGTACTTC.

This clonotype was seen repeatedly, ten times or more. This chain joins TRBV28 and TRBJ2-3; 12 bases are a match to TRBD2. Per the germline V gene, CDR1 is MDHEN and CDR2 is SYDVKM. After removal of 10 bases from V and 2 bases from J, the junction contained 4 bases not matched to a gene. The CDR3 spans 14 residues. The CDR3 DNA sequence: TGTGCCATTAGGACTAGCGGGAACACAGATACGCAGTATTTT. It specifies CAIRTSGNTDTQYF.